Listed below are T cell receptor beta chains from one sample, sequenced in a study of T cell repertoires in cytomegalovirus infection. TCRdb analysed the reads with MiXCR anew, one entry per CDR3 protein. The sample holds around 300,000 distinct CDR3 sequences, roughly a fifth seen once. The antigens these receptors bind are not known. Sequenced material: cultured PBMCs, taken from culture after CMV antigen stimulation. The receptor source for this set is a human donor in good health (CMV status not recorded). Some clones in this sample may be carry-over from other donors' samples. Both conserved end residues are part of each CDR3. D genes are given only for firm matches. Clone size is stated in some rows and not others, as once, few, many or a class when expanded.

V,D,size,J,CDR3,DNA
TRBV6-2/TRBV6-3,TRBD2,.,TRBJ2-1,CASQLLAGYNEQFF,TGTGCCTCTCAGCTACTAGCGGGTTACAATGAGCAGTTCTTC
TRBV6-2/TRBV6-3,.,many,TRBJ1-1,CASRPRGGTEAFF,TGTGCCAGCAGGCCGCGGGGGGGGACTGAAGCTTTCTTT
TRBV20-1,.,.,TRBJ1-2,CSARDIEDTF,TGCAGTGCTAGAGATATAGAAGACACCTTC
TRBV18,.,few,TRBJ2-2,CASSPLLENTGELFF,TGTGCCAGCTCACCACTTCTAGAGAACACCGGGGAGCTGTTTTTT
TRBV7-9,.,.,TRBJ1-6,CASSPGRNNSPLHF,TGTGCCAGCAGCCCGGGGCGGAATAATTCACCCCTCCACTTT
TRBV6-2/TRBV6-3,TRBD1,.,TRBJ1-1,CASRPRTGDPTVNTEAFF,TGTGCCAGCAGACCTCGGACAGGAGATCCTACCGTGAACACTGAAGCTTTCTTT
TRBV7-2,TRBD2,many,TRBJ2-7,CASSFGLERTYEQYF,TGTGCCAGCAGCTTTGGACTAGAGAGGACCTACGAGCAGTACTTC
TRBV11-3,.,few,TRBJ2-1,CASSKKDGYSYNEQFF,TGTGCCAGCAGCAAAAAAGACGGATACTCCTACAATGAGCAGTTCTTC
TRBV25-1,.,many,TRBJ2-3,CASSEGRGPSRTDTQYF,TGTGCCAGCAGTGAAGGGCGGGGGCCCAGCCGCACAGATACGCAGTATTTT
TRBV19,.,few,TRBJ2-1,CASSTRQGLNEQFF,TGTGCCAGTAGTACCCGACAAGGGCTCAATGAGCAGTTCTTC
TRBV12-3/TRBV12-4,.,.,TRBJ1-1,CASSLAPRGTEAFF,TGTGCCAGCAGTTTAGCGCCTCGGGGCACTGAAGCTTTCTTT